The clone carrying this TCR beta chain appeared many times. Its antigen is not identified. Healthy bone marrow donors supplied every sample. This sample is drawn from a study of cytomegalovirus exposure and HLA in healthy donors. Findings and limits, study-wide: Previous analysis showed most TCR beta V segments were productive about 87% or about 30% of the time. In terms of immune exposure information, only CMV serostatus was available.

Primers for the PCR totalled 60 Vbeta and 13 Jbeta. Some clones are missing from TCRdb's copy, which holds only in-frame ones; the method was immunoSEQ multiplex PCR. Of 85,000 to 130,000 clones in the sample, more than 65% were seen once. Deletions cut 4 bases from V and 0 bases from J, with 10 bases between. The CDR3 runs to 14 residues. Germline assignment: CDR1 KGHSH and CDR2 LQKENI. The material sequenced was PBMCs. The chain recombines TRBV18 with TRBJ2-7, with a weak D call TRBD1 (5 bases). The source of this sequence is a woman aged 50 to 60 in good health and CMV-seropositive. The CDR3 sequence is CASSQGVGSYEQYF. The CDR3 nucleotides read TGTGCCAGCTCACAAGGGGTGGGCTCCTACGAGCAGTACTTC.